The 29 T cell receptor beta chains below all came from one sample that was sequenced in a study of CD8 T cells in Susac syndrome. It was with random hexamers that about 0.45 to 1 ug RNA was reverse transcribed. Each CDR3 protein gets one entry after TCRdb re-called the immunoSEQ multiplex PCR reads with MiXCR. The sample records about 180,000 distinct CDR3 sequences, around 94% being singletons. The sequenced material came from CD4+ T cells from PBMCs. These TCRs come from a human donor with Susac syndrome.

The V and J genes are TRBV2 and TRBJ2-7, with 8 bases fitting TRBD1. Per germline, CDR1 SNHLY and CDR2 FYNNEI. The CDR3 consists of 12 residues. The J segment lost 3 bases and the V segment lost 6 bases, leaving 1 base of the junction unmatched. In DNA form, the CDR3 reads TGTGCCAGCAGGACAGGGGTCTACGAGCAGTACTTC. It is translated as CASRTGVYEQYF.

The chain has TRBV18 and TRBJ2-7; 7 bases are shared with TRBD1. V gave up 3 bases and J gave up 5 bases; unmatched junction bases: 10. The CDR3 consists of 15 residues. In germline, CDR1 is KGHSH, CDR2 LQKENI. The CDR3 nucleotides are TGTGCCAGCTCACCGCTCCGACAGGGCAAGGACGAGCAGTACTTC. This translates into CASSPLRQGKDEQYF.

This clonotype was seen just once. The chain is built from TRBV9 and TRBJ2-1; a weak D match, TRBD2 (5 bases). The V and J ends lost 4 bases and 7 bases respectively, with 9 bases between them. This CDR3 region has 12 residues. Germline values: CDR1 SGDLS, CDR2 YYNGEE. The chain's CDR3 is CASSQSGNEQFF. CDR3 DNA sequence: TGTGCCAGCAGCCAATCGGGGAATGAGCAGTTCTTC.

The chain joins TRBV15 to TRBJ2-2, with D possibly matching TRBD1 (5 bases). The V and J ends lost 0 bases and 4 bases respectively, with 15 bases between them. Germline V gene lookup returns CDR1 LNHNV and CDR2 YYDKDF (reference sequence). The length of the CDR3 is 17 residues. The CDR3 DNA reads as TGTGCCACCAGCAGAGATCGTTCAGGGATCGGCACCGGGGAGCTGTTTTTT. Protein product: CATSRDRSGIGTGELFF.

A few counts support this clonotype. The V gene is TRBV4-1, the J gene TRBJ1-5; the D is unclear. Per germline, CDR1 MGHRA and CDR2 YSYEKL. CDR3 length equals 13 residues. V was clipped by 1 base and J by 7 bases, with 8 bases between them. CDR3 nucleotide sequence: TGCGCCAGCAGCCAAGCAATGGACCAGCCCCAGCATTTT. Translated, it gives CASSQAMDQPQHF.

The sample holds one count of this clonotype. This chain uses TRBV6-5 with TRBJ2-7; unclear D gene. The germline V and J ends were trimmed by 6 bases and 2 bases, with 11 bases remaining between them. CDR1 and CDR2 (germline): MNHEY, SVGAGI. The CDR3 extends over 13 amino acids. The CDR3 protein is CASRKTATYEQYF. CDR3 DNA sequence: TGTGCCAGCAGGAAGACGGCGACCTACGAGCAGTACTTC.

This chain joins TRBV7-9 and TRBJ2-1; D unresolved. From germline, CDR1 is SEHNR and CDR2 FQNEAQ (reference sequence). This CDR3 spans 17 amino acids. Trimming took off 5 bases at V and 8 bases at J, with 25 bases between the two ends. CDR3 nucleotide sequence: TGTGCCAGCAGCCTGGCTCGGGTTTCGTCACTGTCGGATGAGCAGTTCTTC. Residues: CASSLARVSSLSDEQFF.

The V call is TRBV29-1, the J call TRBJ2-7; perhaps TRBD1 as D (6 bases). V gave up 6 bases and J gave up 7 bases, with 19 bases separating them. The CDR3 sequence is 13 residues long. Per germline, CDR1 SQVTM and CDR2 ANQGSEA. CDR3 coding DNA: TGCAGCGTCACAAGGGATCAGGGGCGAGAGCAGTACTTC. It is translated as CSVTRDQGREQYF.

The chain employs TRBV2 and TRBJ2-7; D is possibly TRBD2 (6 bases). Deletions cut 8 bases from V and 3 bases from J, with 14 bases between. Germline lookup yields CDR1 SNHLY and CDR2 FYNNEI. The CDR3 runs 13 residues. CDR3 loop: CASVRDSYYEQYF. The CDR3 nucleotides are TGTGCCAGCGTACGGGACTCGTACTACGAGCAGTACTTC. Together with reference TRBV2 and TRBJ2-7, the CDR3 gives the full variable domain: EPEVTQTPSHQVTQMGQEVILRCVPISNHLYFYWYRQILGQKVEFLVSFYNNEISEKSEIFDDQFSVERPDGSNFTLKIRSTKLEDSAMYFCASVRDSYYEQYFGPGTRLTVT.

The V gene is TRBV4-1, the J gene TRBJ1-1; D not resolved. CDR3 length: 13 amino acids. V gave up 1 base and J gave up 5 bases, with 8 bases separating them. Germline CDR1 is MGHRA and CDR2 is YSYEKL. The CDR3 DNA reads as TGCGCCAGCAGCCAAGTCGGGAGAACTGAAGCTTTCTTT. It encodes CASSQVGRTEAFF.

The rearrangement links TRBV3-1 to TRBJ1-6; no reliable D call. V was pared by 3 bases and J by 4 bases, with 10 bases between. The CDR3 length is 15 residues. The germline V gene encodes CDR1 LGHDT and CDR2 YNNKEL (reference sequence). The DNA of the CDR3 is TGTGCCAGCAGCCAGGCAGAAGTATATAATTCACCCCTCCACTTT. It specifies CASSQAEVYNSPLHF.

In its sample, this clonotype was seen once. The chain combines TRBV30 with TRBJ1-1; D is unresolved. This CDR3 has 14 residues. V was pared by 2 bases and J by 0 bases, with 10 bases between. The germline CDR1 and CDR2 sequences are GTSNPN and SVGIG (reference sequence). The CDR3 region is CAWSLRRMNTEAFF. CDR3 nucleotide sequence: TGTGCCTGGAGTCTCCGACGGATGAACACTGAAGCTTTCTTT.

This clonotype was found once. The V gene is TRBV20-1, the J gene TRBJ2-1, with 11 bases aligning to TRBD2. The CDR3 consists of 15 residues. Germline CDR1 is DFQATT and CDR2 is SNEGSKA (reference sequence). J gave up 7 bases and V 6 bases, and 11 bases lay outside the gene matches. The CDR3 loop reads CSAGSVAGGRNEQFF. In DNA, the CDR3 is TGCAGTGCAGGATCGGTAGCGGGGGGGAGGAATGAGCAGTTCTTC.

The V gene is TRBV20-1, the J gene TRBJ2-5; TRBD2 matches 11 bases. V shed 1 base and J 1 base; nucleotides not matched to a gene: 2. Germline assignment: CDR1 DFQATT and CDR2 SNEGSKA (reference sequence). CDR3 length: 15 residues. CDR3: CSARGGTSGQETQYF. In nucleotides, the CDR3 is TGCAGTGCTAGAGGAGGGACTAGCGGCCAAGAGACCCAGTACTTC.

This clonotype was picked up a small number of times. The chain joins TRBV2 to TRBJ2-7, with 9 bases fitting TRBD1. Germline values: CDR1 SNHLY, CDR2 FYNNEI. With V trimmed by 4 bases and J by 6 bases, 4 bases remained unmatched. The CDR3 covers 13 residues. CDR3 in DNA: TGTGCCAGCAGTGTCCGACAGGGGGGCGAGCAGTACTTC. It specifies CASSVRQGGEQYF. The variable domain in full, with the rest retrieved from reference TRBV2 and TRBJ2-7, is EPEVTQTPSHQVTQMGQEVILRCVPISNHLYFYWYRQILGQKVEFLVSFYNNEISEKSEIFDDQFSVERPDGSNFTLKIRSTKLEDSAMYFCASSVRQGGEQYFGPGTRLTVT.

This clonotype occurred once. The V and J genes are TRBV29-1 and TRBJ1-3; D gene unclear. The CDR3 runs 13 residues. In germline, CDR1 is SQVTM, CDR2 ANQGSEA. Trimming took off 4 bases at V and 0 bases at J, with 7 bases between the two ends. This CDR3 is CSVVGSSGNTIYF. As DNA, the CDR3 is TGCAGCGTTGTGGGCAGCTCTGGAAACACCATATATTTT.

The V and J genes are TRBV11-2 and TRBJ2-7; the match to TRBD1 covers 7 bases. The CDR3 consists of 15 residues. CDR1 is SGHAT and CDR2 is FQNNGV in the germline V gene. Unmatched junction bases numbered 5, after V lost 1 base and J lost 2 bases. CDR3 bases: TGTGCCAGCAGCTTAGGCCACAGGGGTCCCTACGAGCAGTACTTC. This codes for CASSLGHRGPYEQYF.

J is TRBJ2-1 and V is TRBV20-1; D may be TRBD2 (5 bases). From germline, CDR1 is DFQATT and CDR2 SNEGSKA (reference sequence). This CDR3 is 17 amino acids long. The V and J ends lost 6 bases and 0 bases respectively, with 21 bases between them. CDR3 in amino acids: CSARDSRVPISYNEQFF. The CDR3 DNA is TGCAGTGCCCGGGATTCGCGGGTGCCCATCTCCTACAATGAGCAGTTCTTC.

Here the CDR3 DNA reads TGTGCCAGCAGCCCTCGACTTTCAGATACGCAGTATTTT. This encodes CASSPRLSDTQYF. The rearrangement links TRBV9 to TRBJ2-3; D is unresolved. Germline values: CDR1 SGDLS, CDR2 YYNGEE. The CDR3 has 13 residues. Trimming took off 4 bases at V and 4 bases at J, with 10 bases between the two ends. Complete variable domain (other parts from reference TRBV9 and TRBJ2-3): DSGVTQTPKHLITATGQRVTLRCSPRSGDLSVYWYQQSLDQGLQFLIQYYNGEERAKGNILERFSAQQFPDLHSELNLSSLELGDSALYFCASSPRLSDTQYFGPGTRLTVL.

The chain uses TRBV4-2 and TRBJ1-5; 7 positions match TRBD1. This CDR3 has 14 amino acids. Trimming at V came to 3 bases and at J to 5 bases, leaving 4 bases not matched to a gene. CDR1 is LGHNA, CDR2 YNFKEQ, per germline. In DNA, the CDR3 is TGTGCCAGCAGCCAGCAGGGGGTTGATCAGCCCCAGCATTTT. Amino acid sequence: CASSQQGVDQPQHF.

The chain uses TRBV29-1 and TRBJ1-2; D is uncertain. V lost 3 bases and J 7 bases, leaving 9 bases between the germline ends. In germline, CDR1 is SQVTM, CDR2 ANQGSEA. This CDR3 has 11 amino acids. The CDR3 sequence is CSVDRTRGYTF. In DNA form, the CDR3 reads TGCAGCGTTGACAGGACCCGTGGCTACACCTTC.

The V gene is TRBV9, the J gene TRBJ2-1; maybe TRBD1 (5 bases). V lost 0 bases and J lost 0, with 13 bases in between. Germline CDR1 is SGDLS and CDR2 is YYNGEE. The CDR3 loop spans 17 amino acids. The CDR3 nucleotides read TGTGCCAGCAGCGTAGATCCATTTGACAGCTCCTACAATGAGCAGTTCTTC. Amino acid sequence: CASSVDPFDSSYNEQFF.

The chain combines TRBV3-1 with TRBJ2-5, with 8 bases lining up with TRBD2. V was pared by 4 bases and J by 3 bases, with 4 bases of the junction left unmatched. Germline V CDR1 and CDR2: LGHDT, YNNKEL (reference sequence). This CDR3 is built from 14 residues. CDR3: CASSPPGGEETQYF. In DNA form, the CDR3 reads TGTGCCAGCAGCCCCCCGGGGGGGGAAGAGACCCAGTACTTC.

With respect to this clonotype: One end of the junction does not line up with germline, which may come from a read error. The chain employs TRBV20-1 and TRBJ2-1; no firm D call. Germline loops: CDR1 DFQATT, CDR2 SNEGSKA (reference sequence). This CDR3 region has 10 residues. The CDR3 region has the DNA TGCAGTGCTCTCTCACCGGGCGAGCTCTTC. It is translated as CSALSPGELF.

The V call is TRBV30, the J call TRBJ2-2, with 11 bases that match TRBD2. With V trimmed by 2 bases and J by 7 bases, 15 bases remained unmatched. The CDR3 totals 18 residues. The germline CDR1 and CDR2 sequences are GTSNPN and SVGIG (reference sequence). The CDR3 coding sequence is TGTGCCTGGAGTCTGCGCTTAAACCTAGCGGGGGGCGACGGGGAGCTGTTTTTT. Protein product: CAWSLRLNLAGGDGELFF. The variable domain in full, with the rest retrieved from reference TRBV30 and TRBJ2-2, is SQTIHQWPATLVQPVGSPLSLECTVEGTSNPNLYWYRQAAGRGLQLLFYSVGIGQISSEVPQNLSASRPQDRQFILSSKKLLLSDSGFYLCAWSLRLNLAGGDGELFFGEGSRLTVL.

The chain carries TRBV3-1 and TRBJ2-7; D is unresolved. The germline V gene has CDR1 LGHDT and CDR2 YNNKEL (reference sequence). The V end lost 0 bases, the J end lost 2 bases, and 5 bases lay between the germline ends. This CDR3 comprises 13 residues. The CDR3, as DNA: TGTGCCAGCAGCCAAGAACTCCCCTACGAGCAGTACTTC. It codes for CASSQELPYEQYF.

The CDR3 bases are TGTGCCAGCAGCTCAGGGGAGAACACTGAAGCTTTCTTT. It codes for CASSSGENTEAFF. The chain recombines TRBV5-6 with TRBJ1-1, with a possible D match to TRBD1 (6 bases). The CDR3 is made up of 13 amino acids. CDR1 and CDR2 (germline): SGHDT, YYEEEE. V was clipped by 3 bases and J by 1 base, with 7 bases between them. Together with reference TRBV5-6 and TRBJ1-1, the CDR3 gives the full variable domain: DAGVTQSPTHLIKTRGQQVTLRCSPKSGHDTVSWYQQALGQGPQFIFQYYEEEERQRGNFPDRFSGHQFPNYSSELNVNALLLGDSALYLCASSSGENTEAFFGQGTRLTVV.

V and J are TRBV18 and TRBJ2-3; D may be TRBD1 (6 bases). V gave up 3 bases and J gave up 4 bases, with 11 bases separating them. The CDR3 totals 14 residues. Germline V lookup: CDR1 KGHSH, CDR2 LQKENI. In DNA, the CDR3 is TGTGCCAGCTCACCCTATACAGGGTCAGATACGCAGTATTTT. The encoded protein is CASSPYTGSDTQYF.

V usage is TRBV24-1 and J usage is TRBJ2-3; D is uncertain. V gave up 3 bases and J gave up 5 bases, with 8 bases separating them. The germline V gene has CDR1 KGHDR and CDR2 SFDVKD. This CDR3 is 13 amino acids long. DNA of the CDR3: TGTGCCACCAGTGATCCCTCAGTAGATACGCAGTATTTT. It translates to CATSDPSVDTQYF.